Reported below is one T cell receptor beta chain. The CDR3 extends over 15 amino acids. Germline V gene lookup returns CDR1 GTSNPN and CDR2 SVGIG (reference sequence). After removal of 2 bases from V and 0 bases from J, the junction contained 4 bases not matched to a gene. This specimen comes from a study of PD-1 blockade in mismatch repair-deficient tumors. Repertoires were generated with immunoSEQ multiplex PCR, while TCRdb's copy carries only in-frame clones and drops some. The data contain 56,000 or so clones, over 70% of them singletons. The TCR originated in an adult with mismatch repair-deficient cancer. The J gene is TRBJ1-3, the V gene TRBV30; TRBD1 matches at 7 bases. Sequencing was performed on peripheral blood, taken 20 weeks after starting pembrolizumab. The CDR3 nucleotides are TGTGCCTGGAGTTCAGGGGGGAACTCTGGAAACACCATATATTTT. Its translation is CAWSSGGNSGNTIYF.